This TCR beta chain was sequenced in a study of T-cell memory formation after mild COVID-19. As for the study in general: Most TCR clusters belonged to a single donor. General study points: Some responding clones appeared in pre-infection memory, suggesting cross-reactive memory joined. SARS-CoV-2 specificity was not confirmed for second-wave clones peaking on day 37. Most CD4+ clones that shrank were in CM and EM, while CD8+ ones turned up in EMRA.

This clonotype has only a few counts. Its antigen is currently unknown. Trimming at V came to 3 bases and at J to 0 bases, leaving 2 bases not matched to a gene. The CDR3 contains 14 residues. Germline loops: CDR1 KGHSH, CDR2 LQKENI. TCRdb fed the 5' RACE reads into MiXCR, producing one record per CDR3 protein. The table shows more than 120,000 distinct CDR3 sequences, with 19% occurring only once. The J gene is TRBJ2-7, the V gene TRBV18; TRBD1 matches at 7 bases. This clonotype was obtained from an adult woman who had mild COVID-19 (a few samples of this study predate the infection). Cell type and time point are not known. The specimen sequenced was PBMCs or a T cell subset sorted from them (not recorded which). CDR3 sequence (DNA): TGTGCCAGCTCACCGGGACAGACCTCCTACGAGCAGTACTTC. It encodes CASSPGQTSYEQYF. Combining the CDR3 with reference TRBV18 and TRBJ2-7 gives the whole variable domain NAGVMQNPRHLVRRRGQEARLRCSPMKGHSHVYWYRQLPEEGLKFMVYLQKENIIDESGMPKERFSAEFPKEGPSILRIQQVVRGDSAAYFCASSPGQTSYEQYFGPGTRLTVT.